Given below is one T cell receptor beta chain in context. TCRdb's copy holds only in-frame clones and misses some; the assay was immunoSEQ multiplex PCR. The profile covers 15,000 to 20,000 clones, with roughly 72% appearing a single time and approximately 20% taken by the ten largest. Treatment described: randomized to nivolumab then ipilimumab (arm A) or the reverse (arm B). Sorted cells were live CD3+CD8+, lacking CD19 and CD56, from PBMCs. This CDR3 contains 16 residues. The V gene lost 1 base and the J gene lost 7 bases, with 19 bases spanning the gap. Germline V gene sequence: CDR1 SEHNR, CDR2 FQNEAQ (reference sequence). These data originate in a study of sequential checkpoint blockade in melanoma. At the level of the study: Maintenance nivolumab came after either treatment sequence.

The rearrangement links TRBV7-9 to TRBJ1-2, with TRBD1 as a possible D gene (5 bases). The source of this sequence is a human donor with melanoma. Sequenced here: CD8+ T cells sorted from blood (inferred from file names), sampled from a patient given nivolumab and ipilimumab in sequence. In nucleotides, the CDR3 is TGTGCCAGCAGCTTAGGGCAGGGTATCGATTTCGGTGGCTACACCTTC. This gives the protein CASSLGQGIDFGGYTF. Full variable domain (outside the CDR3, taken from reference TRBV7-9 and TRBJ1-2): DTGVSQNPRHKITKRGQNVTFRCDPISEHNRLYWYRQTLGQGPEFLTYFQNEAQLEKSRLLSDRFSAERPKGSFSTLEIQRTEQGDSAMYLCASSLGQGIDFGGYTFGSGTRLTVV.